Reported below is one T cell receptor (beta chain). Additional DNA sequences in this sample encode the identical CDR3. Germline loops: CDR1 MDHEN, CDR2 SYDVKM. The ends lost 4 bases at V and 7 bases at J; junction bases unmatched: 12. The CDR3 has 16 amino acids. TCRdb keeps only in-frame clones here, not all; method: immunoSEQ multiplex PCR. This repertoire shows around 4,500 clones, around two thirds found once; its top ten account for roughly 52%. The sample belongs to a study of lymphopenia after photon versus proton radiotherapy. The input for sequencing was peripheral blood, taken from a patient treated with proton-based radiotherapy. This sequence was found in an elderly man with esophageal cancer. The rearrangement links TRBV28 to TRBJ1-5; 8 bases agree with TRBD1. Here the CDR3 reads CASSSRQGTMYQPQHF. For the CDR3, the DNA is TGTGCCAGCAGTTCCCGACAGGGGACGATGTACCAGCCCCAGCATTTT.